The entry below gives a single T cell receptor (beta chain) sequence along with its context. Participants comprised healthy donors of bone marrow. The CDR3 has 18 residues. The germline V gene encodes CDR1 MNHEY and CDR2 SMNVEV (reference sequence). Losses at the gene ends were 7 bases for V and 9 bases for J; bases not matched to a gene: 19. The source of the sample is a study of cytomegalovirus exposure and HLA in healthy donors. The PCR employed 60 Vbeta primers together with 13 Jbeta primers. Sequencing used immunoSEQ multiplex PCR; TCRdb keeps in-frame clones, though not all of them. The sample yields some 150,000 clones, roughly 80% seen once.

This receptor was identified in a woman in her 30s in good health and CMV-seronegative. Sequencing was performed on PBMCs. The chain combines TRBV27 with TRBJ2-1; 12 bases match TRBD2. Written as DNA, the CDR3 is TGTGCCAGCAACCCAAAGATTACCCGACTAGCGGGAGTAAGTGAGCAGTTCTTC. Translated: CASNPKITRLAGVSEQFF.